The clone carrying this TCR beta chain came up many times. From the 5' RACE reads, TCRdb called clonotypes with MiXCR, one entry per CDR3 protein. The data contain about 46,000 distinct CDR3 sequences, roughly 5% of them singletons. With V trimmed by 5 bases and J by 9 bases, 6 bases remained unmatched. Germline V CDR1 and CDR2: DFQATT, SNEGSKA (reference sequence). This CDR3 spans 11 amino acids. The data derive from a study of early T cells in non-severe SARS-CoV-2 infection. This clonotype originated in an adult who was a healthcare worker with PCR-confirmed SARS-CoV-2 infection or an uninfected control (not recorded which). This specimen was whole blood, taken at baseline. The rearrangement joins TRBV20-1 to TRBJ1-1; 7 bases align to TRBD1. CDR3 region: CSAGRQGQAFF. DNA for the CDR3: TGCAGTGCTGGAAGACAGGGCCAAGCTTTCTTT.